One sample yielded the 8 T cell receptor beta chains listed below, sequenced in a study of cytomegalovirus exposure and HLA in healthy donors. Vbeta (60) and Jbeta (13) primers were used in the PCR. Method: immunoSEQ multiplex PCR; TCRdb's copy keeps in-frame clones and lacks some. The repertoire holds about 190,000 clones, with 80% to 90% as singletons. The sample taken for sequencing was PBMCs. These receptors all come from a man aged 25 to 40 in good health and CMV-seronegative.

This rearrangement joins TRBV2 to TRBJ2-7; 8 positions match TRBD1. CDR1 is SNHLY and CDR2 is FYNNEI in the germline V gene. Trimming took 3 bases from V and 5 from J; bases not matched to a gene: 9. The CDR3 runs to 15 residues. Here the CDR3 DNA reads TGTGCCAGCAGTGACTTCCAGGGGGCGTTAAACGAGCAGTACTTC. It codes for CASSDFQGALNEQYF.

This chain links TRBV4-1 with TRBJ2-7; the D gene is possibly TRBD1 (5 bases). This CDR3 is built from 12 residues. Germline assignment: CDR1 MGHRA and CDR2 YSYEKL. The V end was cut by 1 base, the J end by 6 bases, with 7 bases between. CDR3 amino acids: CASSQAGREQYF. The DNA of the CDR3 is TGCGCCAGCAGCCAAGCAGGGCGCGAGCAGTACTTC.

The CDR3 here is CASNWGLADYNEQFF. The CDR3 nucleotides read TGTGCCAGCAATTGGGGACTAGCGGACTACAATGAGCAGTTCTTC. This chain connects TRBV27 to TRBJ2-1; 11 positions match TRBD2. Per germline, CDR1 MNHEY and CDR2 SMNVEV (reference sequence). V lost 7 bases to trimming and J lost 3 bases; unmatched junction nucleotides: 5. The CDR3 length is 15 residues.

As regards this clone: Other DNA sequences in this specimen translate into the identical CDR3. The rearrangement links TRBV11-2 to TRBJ2-5, with 7 positions matching TRBD2. The last part of the DNA fits TRBJ2-7 better; the J call may be wrong. Germline loops: CDR1 SGHAT, CDR2 FQNNGV. This CDR3 comprises 12 residues. Here the CDR3 DNA reads TGTGCCAGCAGCGGCGGGGGCTACGAGCAGTACTTC. Its translation: CASSGGGYEQYF.

The rearrangement uses TRBV7-9 and TRBJ2-1; TRBD2 matches 11 bases. This CDR3 region has 15 residues. The V gene end was trimmed by 5 bases and the J gene end by 8 bases; junction bases not matched to a gene: 8. Germline-derived CDR1 and CDR2 are SEHNR and FQNEAQ (reference sequence). The CDR3 region has the DNA TGTGCCAGCAGCACAAGACTAGCGGGGATAGATGAGCAGTTCTTC. Amino acid sequence: CASSTRLAGIDEQFF.

CDR3: CASSPREGRAEKLFF. Written as DNA, the CDR3 is TGTGCCAGCAGTCCGAGAGAGGGGAGGGCTGAAAAACTGTTTTTT. The rearrangement uses TRBV6-1 and TRBJ1-4, with a tentative D call TRBD1 (5 bases). CDR3 length equals 15 residues. Trimming cost V 5 bases and J 7 bases, with 17 bases left between them. CDR1 and CDR2 from the germline V gene are MNHNS and SASEGT.

The V and J genes are TRBV5-1 and TRBJ2-5; 7 nucleotides align to TRBD2. The V gene end was trimmed by 2 bases and the J gene end by 9 bases; junction bases not matched to a gene: 13. The CDR3 runs 15 residues. Germline V CDR1 and CDR2: SGHRS, YFSETQ. The CDR3 coding sequence is TGCGCCAGCAGCTTCCCACAGGAGCCTGGGGGGGCCCAGTACTTC. It translates to CASSFPQEPGGAQYF.

This chain links TRBV12-5 with TRBJ1-5, with a possible D match to TRBD1 (6 bases). The CDR3 spans 13 residues. Germline CDR1 and CDR2: LGHNT and FRNRAP. Trimming shortened V by 7 bases and J by 7 bases, and 14 bases separated the two germline ends. The DNA for the CDR3 is TGTGCTAGTGCTCAGGAGGGGGGGCAGCCCCAGCATTTT. Amino acid sequence: CASAQEGGQPQHF.